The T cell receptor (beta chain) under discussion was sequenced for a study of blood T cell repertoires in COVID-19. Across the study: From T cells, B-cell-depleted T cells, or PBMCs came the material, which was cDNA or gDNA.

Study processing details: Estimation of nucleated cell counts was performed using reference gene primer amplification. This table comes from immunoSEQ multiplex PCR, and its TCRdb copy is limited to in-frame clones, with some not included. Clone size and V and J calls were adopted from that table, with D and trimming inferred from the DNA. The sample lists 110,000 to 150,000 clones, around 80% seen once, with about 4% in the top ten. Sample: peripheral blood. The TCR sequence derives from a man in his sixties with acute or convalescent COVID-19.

CDR3 protein: CASIAGRGETQYF. CDR3 DNA sequence: TGTGCCAGTATAGCGGGAAGGGGGGAGACCCAGTACTTC. This chain links TRBV28 with TRBJ2-5; 8 bases map to TRBD2. Germline-derived CDR1 and CDR2 are MDHEN and SYDVKM. This CDR3 is built from 13 residues. Unmatched junction bases numbered 8, after V lost 9 bases and J lost 5 bases.